This T cell receptor beta chain emerged from a study of Ad26.COV2.S vaccination and SARS-CoV-2 variants. Comments on this clone: The target antigen is unknown.

Overall study findings and caveats: Vaccinees showed greater spike-specific TCR breadth than placebo recipients.

The treatment denotes: 19 received Ad26.COV2.S at low or high dose, single or two shots; about 5 received placebo; per-sample allocation not given. Sampling happened 63 days after the first vaccine or placebo injection. J lost 8 bases, V lost 2 bases, and 11 bases had no gene match. This CDR3 contains 14 residues. Germline V lookup: CDR1 SQVTM, CDR2 ANQGSEA. Only in-frame clones appear in the TCRdb table, and some are missing; sequencing was by immunoSEQ multiplex PCR. The sample shows 350,000 to 500,000 clones, approximately 92% of them seen only once. This receptor was taken from a person between 18 and 65 years old who received the Ad26.COV2.S COVID-19 vaccine or a placebo. The sample was peripheral blood, taken in a trial of Ad26.COV2.S vaccine versus placebo. The chain uses TRBV29-1 and TRBJ1-2; 7 bases align to TRBD1. The CDR3 is CSVEQGYRGGGYTF. The DNA for the CDR3 is TGCAGCGTTGAACAGGGGTACAGGGGTGGCGGCTACACCTTC.